The clone carrying this T cell receptor beta chain was recorded a few times. Its antigen remains unidentified. The CDR3 consists of 14 residues. V was cut by 0 bases and J by 5 bases, with 11 bases left in between. Germline V lookup: CDR1 SGHRS, CDR2 YFSETQ. The data were obtained in a study of T-cell memory formation after mild COVID-19. General observations from the study: Mainly CM and EM harbored the contracting CD4+ clones; mainly EMRA harbored the CD8+ ones.

A single record per CDR3 protein comes from TCRdb applying MiXCR to the 5' RACE reads. Of around 530,000 distinct CDR3 sequences listed, less than 25% are singletons. The receptor's source is an adult woman who had mild COVID-19 (a few samples of this study predate the infection). Cell type and time point are not known. The sample taken for sequencing was PBMCs or a T cell subset sorted from them (not recorded which). V usage is TRBV5-1 and J usage is TRBJ1-2; D not resolved. The CDR3 DNA is TGCGCCAGCAGCTTGGGGGCAGACGTTTATGGCTACACCTTC. As protein: CASSLGADVYGYTF.